This TCR beta chain was retrieved from a study of vaccination and CD4 T cells after COVID-19. Regarding treatment: 10-day PBMC culture with coronavirus spike peptide pools or control peptides (ViraFEST assay). About this clonotype itself: What it binds is not known.

Sequenced with the Oncomine TCR Beta short-read assay was DNA taken from cultured CD4+ T cells. Genomic DNA was drawn out of CD4+ T cells grown in culture. TCRdb redid the calling of the PCR reads with MiXCR, one entry per CDR3 protein. The sample lists roughly 18,000 distinct CDR3 sequences; approximately 50% were seen once. There are 14 residues in the CDR3. CDR1 is LNHDA, CDR2 SQIVND, per germline (reference sequence). V was trimmed by 3 bases and J by 6 bases, leaving 12 bases between them. This sequence was found in a human donor who had recovered from COVID-19. Sequenced material: CD4+ T cells from blood, cultured in vitro. The rearrangement uses TRBV19 and TRBJ1-5; unclear D gene. For the CDR3, the DNA is TGTGCCAGTAGTATTAGCGATGCACGTCAGCCCCAGCATTTT. It yields the protein CASSISDARQPQHF.